The rows below give T cell receptor beta chains drawn from one sample of a study of blood T cell repertoires in COVID-19. The table came from immunoSEQ multiplex PCR; TCRdb's copy has only in-frame clones and leaves some out. The profile shows about 140,000 clones, roughly 80% of them singletons. The sequenced sample was PBMCs or T cells enriched from blood (not recorded which). All receptors come from a man in his forties with acute COVID-19. Both conserved end residues are part of each CDR3. A D gene is named only where the DNA matches it firmly. Some rows have no size entry. The others give once, few or many, or a class for an expanded clone.

>TRBJ1-4|TRBD1|.|TRBV28
CASSSIRTGGTYDEKLFF
TGTGCCAGCAGTTCCATCAGGACAGGGGGGACGTACGATGAAAAACTGTTTTTT
>TRBJ2-7|TRBD2|.|TRBV7-2
CASSLDSGGAYEQYF
TGTGCCAGCAGCTTAGATAGCGGGGGGGCCTACGAGCAGTACTTC
>TRBJ2-1|.|many|TRBV7-2
CASSLAGGGNEQFF
TGTGCCAGCAGCTTAGCGGGAGGGGGCAATGAGCAGTTCTTC
>TRBJ2-1|TRBD2|.|TRBV4-1
CASSHGTSGSGSYNEQFF
TGCGCCAGCAGCCACGGGACTAGCGGGAGCGGGTCCTACAATGAGCAGTTCTTC
>TRBJ2-5|TRBD2|once|TRBV7-2
CASSPTSGGRETQYF
TGTGCCAGCAGCCCGACTAGCGGGGGGAGGGAGACCCAGTACTTC
>TRBJ1-3|.|.|TRBV11-2
CASSSLTRGAGNTIYF
TGTGCCAGCAGCTCCCTCACCCGGGGGGCAGGAAACACCATATATTTT
>TRBJ2-5|.|.|TRBV18
CASSSGGGQETQYF
TGTGCCAGCTCATCAGGGGGAGGCCAAGAGACCCAGTACTTC
>TRBJ2-5|.|.|TRBV29-1
CSVNREQETQYF
TGCAGCGTCAACAGGGAACAAGAGACCCAGTACTTC
>TRBJ2-2|TRBD2|.|TRBV19
CAGRGGEGTGELFF
TGTGCGGGTCGGGGGGGCGAGGGTACCGGGGAGCTGTTTTTT
>TRBJ2-2|TRBD2|.|TRBV3-1/TRBV3-2
CASSPLAGGVGELFF
TGTGCCAGCAGCCCACTAGCGGGAGGGGTCGGGGAGCTGTTTTTT
>TRBJ2-2|TRBD1|.|TRBV7-8
CASSHRQGGTGELFF
TGTGCCAGCAGCCACCGACAGGGTGGCACCGGGGAGCTGTTTTTT
>TRBJ2-5|TRBD2|few|TRBV19
CASGLAGARETQYF
TGTGCCAGTGGCCTAGCGGGAGCACGAGAGACCCAGTACTTC
>TRBJ2-2|TRBD2|.|TRBV5-4
CASSFGLADTGELFF
TGTGCCAGCAGCTTCGGACTAGCGGACACCGGGGAGCTGTTTTTT
>TRBJ1-1|TRBD1|.|TRBV3-1/TRBV3-2
CASSYRRGLPTEAFF
TGTGCCAGCAGCTACCGCAGGGGGCTACCCACTGAAGCTTTCTTT
>TRBJ1-1|.|.|TRBV28
CASSQYVNTEAFF
TGTGCCAGCAGTCAGTATGTGAACACTGAAGCTTTCTTT
>TRBJ2-1|TRBD2|.|TRBV27
CASSSPSGRAGNEQFF
TGTGCCAGCAGTTCTCCTAGCGGGAGGGCCGGGAATGAGCAGTTCTTC
>TRBJ2-3|.|.|TRBV19
CASSIGSVSDTQYF
TGTGCCAGTAGTATAGGTTCCGTATCAGATACGCAGTATTTT
>TRBJ2-3|.|.|TRBV6-5
CASSYSISGVGDTQYF
TGTGCCAGCAGTTACTCGATTTCCGGGGTGGGAGATACGCAGTATTTT
>TRBJ1-4|.|.|TRBV5-1
CASSLASRANEKLFF
TGCGCCAGCAGCTTGGCGTCTCGGGCTAATGAAAAACTGTTTTTT
>TRBJ1-2|.|once|TRBV4-3
CASSQDRGNYGYTF
TGCGCCAGCAGCCAAGACAGGGGAAACTATGGCTACACCTTC
>TRBJ1-2|TRBD1|.|TRBV12-3/TRBV12-4
CASSLDRDDGYTF
TGTGCCAGCAGTCTCGACAGGGACGATGGCTACACCTTC
>TRBJ1-3|.|.|TRBV18
CASSPEADGSGNTIYF
TGTGCCAGCTCACCAGAAGCGGACGGGTCTGGAAACACCATATATTTT
>TRBJ1-1|TRBD1|.|TRBV5-8
CASSKRTGSFTEAFF
TGTGCCAGCAGCAAGCGGACAGGCTCGTTCACTGAAGCTTTCTTT
>TRBJ1-3|.|.|TRBV2
CASSESSQKNTIYF
TGTGCCAGCAGTGAGTCCTCTCAGAAAAACACCATATATTTT
>TRBJ2-7|.|once|TRBV5-8
CASSLEGGPPYF
TGTGCCAGCAGCTTGGAGGGGGGGCCTCCGTACTTC
>TRBJ1-2|.|.|TRBV28
CASSLWSPNYGYTF
TGTGCCAGCAGTTTATGGAGCCCTAACTATGGCTACACCTTC
>TRBJ1-2|.|.|TRBV28
CASSLQRQSRDYGYTF
TGTGCCAGCAGTTTACAACGACAGAGCCGTGACTATGGCTACACCTTC
>TRBJ1-5|.|.|TRBV6-2/TRBV6-3
CASSTGNRQPQHF
TGTGCCAGCAGTACAGGAAATAGGCAGCCCCAGCATTTT
>TRBJ2-2|TRBD2|.|TRBV28
CASRERGVIAGELFF
TGTGCCAGCAGGGAGCGGGGAGTCATAGCCGGGGAGCTGTTTTTT
>TRBJ1-1|TRBD1|.|TRBV19
CATVQGARDTEAFF
TGTGCCACCGTACAGGGGGCGCGGGACACTGAAGCTTTCTTT
>TRBJ1-2|.|.|TRBV20-1
CSASPGANYGYTF
TGCAGTGCTAGTCCGGGAGCTAACTATGGCTACACCTTC
>TRBJ1-1|.|.|TRBV10-3
CAIRRQGWVLSTEAFF
TGTGCCATCAGACGACAAGGTTGGGTTTTGAGCACTGAAGCTTTCTTT
>TRBJ2-7|TRBD1|once|TRBV4-3
CASSQRTGDIIYEQYF
TGCGCCAGCAGCCAAAGGACAGGGGATATTATCTACGAGCAGTACTTC
>TRBJ2-7|TRBD2|.|TRBV7-2
CASSLGLAGEQYF
TGTGCCAGCAGCCTTGGACTAGCAGGCGAGCAGTACTTC
>TRBJ2-1|.|.|TRBV4-3
CASSHTRGLYNEQFF
TGCGCCAGCAGCCACACTAGGGGACTGTACAATGAGCAGTTCTTC
>TRBJ1-5|TRBD1|.|TRBV6-5
CASRTDREGNQPQHF
TGTGCCAGCAGGACCGACAGGGAAGGGAATCAGCCCCAGCATTTT
>TRBJ2-1|TRBD2|.|TRBV20-1
CSASLLAGGSSYNEQFF
TGCAGTGCTAGTCTGCTAGCGGGGGGAAGCTCCTACAATGAGCAGTTCTTC
>TRBJ2-7|TRBD1|.|TRBV5-8
CASSPRQGYEQYF
TGTGCCAGCAGCCCCCGACAGGGGTACGAGCAGTACTTC
>TRBJ2-5|TRBD2|.|TRBV7-6
CASGSGGAMETQYF
TGTGCCAGCGGTAGCGGGGGGGCCATGGAGACCCAGTACTTC
>TRBJ1-1|.|few|TRBV7-9
CASSLSTEAFF
TGTGCCAGCAGCCTTTCCACTGAAGCTTTCTTT
>TRBJ1-5|.|.|TRBV4-2
CASSQDEVRGGFNQPQHF
TGTGCCAGCAGCCAAGATGAAGTTAGAGGGGGATTCAATCAGCCCCAGCATTTT
>TRBJ2-1|TRBD2|.|TRBV7-8
CASSLSPGTSGRDEQFF
TGTGCCAGCAGCTTATCCCCCGGGACTAGCGGGAGAGATGAGCAGTTCTTC